The 2 T cell receptor beta chains below were found in one sample sequenced in a study of OX40 agonist ivuxolimab in advanced cancers. Sequencing used immunoSEQ multiplex PCR; TCRdb keeps in-frame clones, though not all of them. Found here are tens of thousands of clones, 70% to 90% of them singletons; the top ten hold under 0.4%. Sequencing was performed on CD4+ or CD8+ T cells sorted from blood, taken in a trial of the OX40 agonist ivuxolimab. These receptors originate from an adult with an advanced solid tumor such as melanoma, head and neck, liver or kidney cancer.

CDR3 sequence (DNA): TGCAGCGAACACATCAGGGGGCAGAACTATGGCTACACCTTC. It translates to CSEHIRGQNYGYTF. The chain joins TRBV29-1 to TRBJ1-2; the match to TRBD1 covers 8 bases. The V segment lost 7 bases and the J segment 2 bases; nucleotides outside the gene matches: 9. Germline-derived CDR1 and CDR2 are SQVTM and ANQGSEA. The CDR3 extends over 14 amino acids.

This clone was recorded once. The chain is built from TRBV5-6 and TRBJ2-5; D remains unclear. Trimming took off 7 bases at V and 5 bases at J, with 12 bases between the two ends. CDR1 and CDR2 (germline): SGHDT, YYEEEE. The CDR3 consists of 12 residues. CDR3 in amino acids: CASSNLGETQYF. CDR3 in DNA: TGTGCCAGCTCGAACCTCGGGGAGACCCAGTACTTC.